The 24 T cell receptor beta chains reported below all come from one sample, sequenced in a study of glioma-infiltrating T cells after dendritic cell vaccination. TCRdb's table, derived via immunoSEQ multiplex PCR, lists solely in-frame clones and lacks some. The sample includes over 70,000 clones, approximately 80% of them seen just once. The material was blood, obtained before dendritic cell vaccination. Receptor source: a human donor with glioblastoma.

The chain joins TRBV27 to TRBJ2-7; D possibly corresponds to TRBD2 (6 bases). Trimming left V 4 bases short and J 4 bases short, with 20 bases between. CDR3 length: 16 residues. Germline lookup yields CDR1 MNHEY and CDR2 SMNVEV (reference sequence). The CDR3 DNA follows: TGTGCCAGCAGTTCGGGAGCCTCGAGCGTATCATACGAGCAGTACTTC. Encoded protein: CASSSGASSVSYEQYF.

The gene calls are TRBV5-4 and TRBJ2-5; 12 bases are shared with TRBD1. This CDR3 has 15 residues. In germline, CDR1 is SGHNT, CDR2 YYREEE (reference sequence). V shed 4 bases and J 3 bases; nucleotides not matched to a gene: 4. The DNA for the CDR3 is TGTGCCAGCAGCCTCGGGACAGGGGGCGAAGAGACCCAGTACTTC. Encoded protein: CASSLGTGGEETQYF.

This chain links TRBV10-1 with TRBJ1-3, with TRBD1 identical over 7 bases. J gave up 0 bases and V 4 bases, and 0 bases lay outside the gene matches. This CDR3 region has 14 residues. The V gene's germline CDR1 is WNHNN and CDR2 SYGVQD (reference sequence). The CDR3 nucleotides read TGCGCCAGCAGTGGGGACAGCTCTGGAAACACCATATATTTT. Protein: CASSGDSSGNTIYF.

The V gene is TRBV2, the J gene TRBJ1-1; TRBD1 matches 9 bases. CDR3 length: 17 amino acids. V was clipped by 6 bases and J by 0 bases; unmatched bases: 11. Per germline, CDR1 SNHLY and CDR2 FYNNEI. The CDR3 coding sequence is TGTGCCAGCAGGCCCAACAGGGGGCGGGATATGAACACTGAAGCTTTCTTT. Protein: CASRPNRGRDMNTEAFF.

This chain uses TRBV11-1 with TRBJ2-7; 15 positions agree with TRBD2. V lost 5 bases and J lost 4; bases outside the gene matches: 3. Germline loops: CDR1 SGHAT, CDR2 FQDESV (reference sequence). CDR3 length: 15 residues. The CDR3 DNA sequence: TGTGCCAGCAGCCGCGGGACTAGCGGGGGGTACGAGCAGTACTTC. Protein: CASSRGTSGGYEQYF.

The chain uses TRBV4-2 and TRBJ2-1; 8 nucleotides line up with TRBD2. In germline, CDR1 is LGHNA, CDR2 YNFKEQ. With V trimmed by 1 base and J by 0 bases, 2 bases remained unmatched. The length of the CDR3 is 16 residues. The DNA for the CDR3 is TGTGCCAGCAGCCAAGGCAGCGGGAGCTCCTACAATGAGCAGTTCTTC. It codes for CASSQGSGSSYNEQFF.

The chain combines TRBV28 with TRBJ1-5; D gene unclear. Per the germline V gene, CDR1 is MDHEN and CDR2 is SYDVKM. The V end was cut by 8 bases, the J end by 7 bases, with 12 bases between. This CDR3 comprises 12 residues. The CDR3 spells CASGVVRQPQHF. CDR3 coding DNA: TGTGCCAGCGGAGTGGTTCGACAGCCCCAGCATTTT.

To note about this clone: Sequence at one end of the junction differs from germline and may be a read error. This same CDR3 is encoded by further DNA sequences in the sample. This chain uses TRBV6-1 with TRBJ1-2; the match to TRBD1 covers 8 bases. CDR1 MNHNS and CDR2 SASEGT come from the germline V gene. The CDR3 extends over 15 amino acids. The CDR3, as DNA: TGTGCCAGCAGTGAAGCCCCAGGGGGCGGCTATGGCTACACCTTT. It translates to CASSEAPGGGYGYTF.

The rearrangement links TRBV7-9 to TRBJ1-2, with D perhaps matching TRBD1 (5 bases). The CDR3 has 14 residues. Deletions cut 6 bases from V and 3 bases from J, with 14 bases between. Looked up from germline, CDR1 is SEHNR and CDR2 is FQNEAQ (reference sequence). In nucleotides, the CDR3 is TGTGCCAGCAGTTTCGACAGCCTTTACTATGGCTACACCTTC. It specifies CASSFDSLYYGYTF.

The chain has TRBV19 and TRBJ2-4; TRBD1 aligns across 9 bases. With 4 bases clipped from V and 0 bases from J, the junction kept 4 bases outside the gene matches. CDR3 size: 16 residues. Germline V gives CDR1 LNHDA, CDR2 SQIVND (reference sequence). In nucleotides, the CDR3 is TGTGCCAGTAGTACAGAGGACAGGGGAGCCAAAAACATTCAGTACTTC. This codes for CASSTEDRGAKNIQYF.

The chain combines TRBV29-1 with TRBJ2-1, with D possibly matching TRBD2 (6 bases). Trimming stripped 6 bases from V and 4 bases from J, with 28 bases between. CDR3 length: 18 residues. Germline values: CDR1 SQVTM, CDR2 ANQGSEA. Written as DNA, the CDR3 is TGCAGCGTCCCCTCGACCTCCGGGACTTACTACCCGTACAATGAGCAGTTCTTC. Encoded protein: CSVPSTSGTYYPYNEQFF.

The chain combines TRBV14 with TRBJ2-7; D possibly corresponds to TRBD1 (6 bases). The CDR3 totals 16 residues. Trimming left V 1 base short and J 1 base short, with 14 bases between. Germline CDR1 and CDR2: SGHDN and FVKESK. The CDR3 DNA reads TGTGCCAGCAGCCAAGGACCCAGCAGGGGATCCTACGAGCAGTACTTC. Translated, it gives CASSQGPSRGSYEQYF.

Of note for this clone: A junction boundary mismatches the germline segment, possibly from a read error. This chain uses TRBV27 with TRBJ1-2; a weak D match, TRBD1 (5 bases). Germline V gene lookup returns CDR1 MNHEY and CDR2 SMNVEV (reference sequence). CDR3 length equals 13 residues. CDR3 coding DNA: TGTGCCAGCAGTTATAGGGGAAATGGTGGCTGCACCTTC. Protein: CASSYRGNGGCTF.

The chain employs TRBV18 and TRBJ2-2; TRBD2 matches 13 bases. CDR1 and CDR2 (germline): KGHSH, LQKENI. Trimming removed 3 bases from V and 5 bases from J; junction bases left unmatched: 6. This CDR3 is built from 17 residues. CDR3 loop: CASSPTSGRRGTGELFF. The CDR3 nucleotides read TGTGCCAGCTCACCGACTAGCGGGAGGCGCGGTACCGGGGAGCTGTTTTTT. Full variable domain (outside the CDR3, taken from reference TRBV18 and TRBJ2-2): NAGVMQNPRHLVRRRGQEARLRCSPMKGHSHVYWYRQLPEEGLKFMVYLQKENIIDESGMPKERFSAEFPKEGPSILRIQQVVRGDSAAYFCASSPTSGRRGTGELFFGEGSRLTVL.

The V call is TRBV11-2, the J call TRBJ2-3; 12 bases are a match to TRBD1. Germline trimming cut 1 base from V and 3 bases from J; bases unmatched to any gene: 5. This CDR3 spans 17 amino acids. Germline assignment: CDR1 SGHAT and CDR2 FQNNGV. CDR3 loop: CASSLGGQGAGTDTQYF. CDR3 bases: TGTGCCAGCAGCTTAGGGGGACAGGGGGCAGGGACAGATACGCAGTATTTT.

This clone was observed a few times. This chain connects TRBV10-3 to TRBJ2-6; D possibly corresponds to TRBD2 (6 bases). Germline CDR1 and CDR2: ENHRY and SYGVKD. The ends were cut back, 0 bases at V and 2 bases at J, with 8 bases in the middle. The CDR3 consists of 16 residues. CDR3 sequence: CAISESEGTGANVLTF. DNA of the CDR3: TGTGCCATCAGTGAGTCGGAGGGGACTGGGGCCAACGTCCTGACTTTC.

The chain couples TRBV2 to TRBJ2-5; TRBD1 aligns across 11 bases. J gave up 6 bases and V 7 bases, and 10 bases lay outside the gene matches. This CDR3 comprises 15 residues. Germline V lookup: CDR1 SNHLY, CDR2 FYNNEI. The CDR3 here is CASTLRTGGAKTQYF. CDR3 sequence (DNA): TGTGCCAGCACCTTGAGGACAGGGGGCGCGAAGACCCAGTACTTC.

The chain carries TRBV19 and TRBJ2-1, with a weak D call TRBD2 (6 bases). Germline lookup yields CDR1 LNHDA and CDR2 SQIVND (reference sequence). This CDR3 is 14 amino acids long. The V and J ends lost 4 bases and 7 bases respectively, with 14 bases between them. The chain's CDR3 is CASSKRRGRNEQFF. The CDR3 DNA reads TGTGCCAGTAGTAAGCGGAGGGGAAGGAATGAGCAGTTCTTC.

This chain joins TRBV13 and TRBJ2-5, with 10 nucleotides matching TRBD2. Germline-derived CDR1 and CDR2 are PRHDT and FYEKMQ (reference sequence). The CDR3 covers 16 residues. Trimming cost V 5 bases and J 4 bases; bases outside gene matches: 10. CDR3 bases: TGTGCCAGCAGCCTACCCCAGCGGGGGGGCTTAGAGACCCAGTACTTC. Encoded protein: CASSLPQRGGLETQYF.

The chain couples TRBV7-9 to TRBJ1-1; 7 bases align to TRBD1. With 6 bases clipped from V and 2 bases from J, the junction kept 6 bases outside the gene matches. The CDR3 is 14 residues long. CDR1 and CDR2 from the germline V gene are SEHNR and FQNEAQ (reference sequence). The CDR3, as DNA: TGTGCCAGCAGGTGGGGGGACAGTAACACTGAAGCTTTCTTT. This codes for CASRWGDSNTEAFF.

This clone has just one count. The chain couples TRBV6-5 to TRBJ1-1; D is ambiguous. Germline V gene lookup returns CDR1 MNHEY and CDR2 SVGAGI. CDR3 length: 14 amino acids. Trimming took 5 bases from V and 3 from J, leaving 13 bases between them. CDR3 protein: CASSKRNRDTEAFF. CDR3 DNA sequence: TGTGCCAGCAGTAAACGAAACAGAGACACTGAAGCTTTCTTT.

The chain uses TRBV6-1 and TRBJ2-7, with a weak D call TRBD2 (6 bases). Trimming took off 4 bases at V and 3 bases at J, with 13 bases between the two ends. The V gene's germline CDR1 is MNHNS and CDR2 SASEGT. CDR3 size: 14 residues. CDR3: CASSGGRRGYEQYV. The CDR3 coding sequence is TGTGCCAGCAGTGGGGGAAGGAGGGGCTACGAGCAGTACGTC.

V gene TRBV4-1 combines with J gene TRBJ2-3; the match to TRBD2 covers 12 bases. The CDR3 is made up of 16 amino acids. CDR1 is MGHRA and CDR2 is YSYEKL in the germline V gene. V dropped 1 base and J dropped 6; count of bases not matched to a gene: 5. The CDR3, as DNA: TGCGCCAGCAGCCAAGGGCTAGCGGGAGGGGAGGATACGCAGTATTTT. It is translated as CASSQGLAGGEDTQYF.

This clone is a singleton in its sample. The chain employs TRBV30 and TRBJ2-3; TRBD2 matches at 7 bases. Germline V gene lookup returns CDR1 GTSNPN and CDR2 SVGIG (reference sequence). The CDR3 sequence is 14 residues long. Trimming took 5 bases from V and 4 from J; bases not matched to a gene: 9. As DNA, the CDR3 is TGTGCCTGGGGCTTGGGGGAGGGCCCAGATACGCAGTATTTT. This translates into CAWGLGEGPDTQYF.